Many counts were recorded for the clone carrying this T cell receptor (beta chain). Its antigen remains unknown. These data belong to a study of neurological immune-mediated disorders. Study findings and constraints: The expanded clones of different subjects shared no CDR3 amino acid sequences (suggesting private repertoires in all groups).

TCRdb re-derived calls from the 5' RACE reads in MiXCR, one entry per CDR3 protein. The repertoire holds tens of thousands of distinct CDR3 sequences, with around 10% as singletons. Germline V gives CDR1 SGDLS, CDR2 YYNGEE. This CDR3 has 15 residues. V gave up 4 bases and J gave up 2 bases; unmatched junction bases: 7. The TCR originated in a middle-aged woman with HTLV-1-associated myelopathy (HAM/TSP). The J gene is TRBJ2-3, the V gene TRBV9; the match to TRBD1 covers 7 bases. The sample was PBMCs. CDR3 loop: CASSSRQGVTDTQYF. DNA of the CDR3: TGTGCCAGCAGCTCCAGACAGGGAGTCACAGATACGCAGTATTTT.